The source of this T cell receptor beta chain is a study of shared clonotypes between healthy human individuals. For the study at large: Each donor's CD4 naive and CD4 memory cells filled three plates apiece, CD8 naive two, and CD8 memory one. Findings and caveats of the study: Represented genetic and exposure-history diversity was restricted by having few donors. Approximately 5% of naive CD4 clonotypes were shared across several donors.

The CDR3 runs 11 residues. In germline, CDR1 is DFQATT, CDR2 SNEGSKA (reference sequence). Trimming stripped 3 bases from V and 4 bases from J, with 5 bases between. Clones were sequenced by immunoSEQ multiplex PCR, and TCRdb holds only the in-frame ones, with some missing. The sample holds some 650,000 clones, about 97% seen once. Caucasian adults living in Nashville, Tennessee, provided all samples. Worth noting for this clone: The target antigen is unknown.

The TCR was taken from a woman aged 30 to 39 in good health. J is TRBJ2-3 and V is TRBV20-1; no clear D. The sample consisted of naive CD4+ T cells sorted from blood. Subset denoted: CD45RA+ positively selected. The DNA for the CDR3 is TGCAGTGCTAGTAATTCAGATACGCAGTATTTT. It encodes CSASNSDTQYF.